Given below is one T cell receptor (beta chain) in context. Its antigen is unknown. The source of the sample is a study of cytomegalovirus exposure and HLA in healthy donors (dated by TCRdb to 2016 to 2017). Broadly, across the study: In an earlier analysis of 587 of the donors, approximately 300 Gb of sequence data and 117 million unique TCR beta sequences from about 179 million T cells were reported. Genome-wide SNP genotypes for about 65% of the roughly 670 donors were used in a later genetic analysis, which treated that subset as a discovery cohort. Four or five DR-DQ haplotypes were treated as single units for association and clustering because of strong linkage in the cohort. Donor age, sex, ethnicity and CMV serostatus were compiled alongside the repertoire data. A later analysis re-examined previously published TCR beta repertoires from over 500 donors and added high-resolution HLA genotyping to investigate patterns of TCR occurrence. The study used immunosequencing to profile the T cell repertoires of several hundred subjects and linked those repertoires to cytomegalovirus serostatus. In an earlier analysis of 500 to 650 of the donors, high-throughput TCR beta sequencing was used to judge whether each TCR beta V gene segment behaved as functional or pseudogenic. Across approximately 400 genotyped donors of the cohort, an average of about 240,000 unique TCR beta nucleotide sequences per donor were sequenced, and 15% to 20% of those sequences were non-productive. Of the approximately 400 genotyped donors, approximately 80% fell in the genetic ancestry cluster associated with self-reported Caucasian donors. In the later analysis, no new phenotypic data were used to find candidate immune exposures; instead, reliance was placed on TCR beta sequences and their occurrence across donors. All discovery cohort repertoires had been generated using a single sequencing platform. To predict cytomegalovirus infection status, the study brought together high-throughput TCR immunosequencing, statistical association of individual TCRs with disease status, and machine learning. The aim of the study was to test whether cataloging public T cell receptors could identify signatures of past pathogen exposure. The number of typed donors differed by locus: about 620-640 for A, B, C, DRB1 and DQB1; 500 to 550 for DQA1; approximately 600 for DPA1; and around 470 for DPB1. Both class I and class II loci were covered by HLA typing, at four-digit resolution. About 330 gigabases of sequencing data and around 90 million unique TCR sequences made up an early release that covered several hundred HLA-typed donors. Along with the approximately 600-subject first cohort, a separate validation cohort of over a hundred different subjects was used.

Library preparation employed the immunoSEQ multiplex PCR assay. A mixture of 60 forward primers for TCR Vbeta segments and 13 reverse primers for TCR Jbeta segments was used in the multiplex PCR. The CDR3 region of rearranged TCR beta genes was amplified from genomic DNA by a multiplex PCR assay. The Illumina HiSeq System was used to sequence the amplified TCR beta libraries as 87-base-pair reads. The paper's data handling went like this. A later analysis counted 75 million to 100 million unique TCR beta chains across the approximately 700 repertoires, and roughly 11 million of these chains were shared by at least two donors. Raw reads were error-corrected and collapsed into unique sequences by a nearest-neighbor algorithm in which closely related sequences were merged to remove PCR and sequencing errors. CDR3 sequences were aligned to IMGT reference sequences to assign V, D and J gene segments. For a sequence to be retained, a match of at least six nucleotides to both a V gene segment and a J gene segment was required. Rearrangements were classified as productive when the CDR3 lacked stop codons and remained in frame with V and J, and all other rearrangements were classified as non-productive. CDR3 was defined by IMGT convention, running from the second conserved V-encoded cysteine to the conserved J-encoded phenylalanine. In an earlier analysis of just under 600 of the donors, sequences lacking an unambiguous match to a single V gene segment were excluded. In an earlier analysis of several hundred of the donors, V segments were called functional above 56.7% productive rearrangements and were called segregating when the between-donor standard deviation exceeded 5%. A statistical classification framework was built for diagnosing cytomegalovirus status from the catalog of TCR beta chain sequences. V and J gene assignment, in a later analysis, came from comparing TCR nucleotide sequences with IMGT/GENE-DB human TR gene sequences. A later analysis assigned CDR3 sequences and most-parsimonious VDJ recombination scenarios with the TCRdist pipeline. A later analysis defined each TCR beta chain by its CDR3 amino acid sequence plus V-gene family, and excluded reads lacking a unique V-gene family. In a later analysis, some 600 highly shared, low-generation-probability nucleotide sequences were removed to address suspected cross-contamination and a sequencing artifact. A later analysis calculated a clonal expansion index for each public chain from normalized within-repertoire ranks of inferred template counts. Generation probabilities in a later analysis came from a VDJ recombination model fitted to out-of-frame rearrangements, and those results were checked against IGoR. In a later analysis, TCR-TCR, TCR-HLA and TCR-CMV co-occurrence was scored with hypergeometric tests, and a repertoire-size bias correction was applied to TCR pairs. To estimate false discovery rates, a later analysis permuted the HLA or CMV assignments 20 times. A later analysis grouped co-occurring TCRs with DBSCAN, adding TCRdist sequence similarity when clustering within HLA-allele-positive subsets. Repertoires with fewer than 30,000 or more than 120,000 public chains were left out of co-occurrence clustering, as were about 5 repertoires with anomalous nucleotide sharing. Held by TCRdb, this immuneACCESS table contains in-frame sequences only and omits some clones. Under half of the omission traces to an unresolved V gene where checked; the cause of the rest is unknown. That table gives V, J and clone size, and the DNA gave D and trimming. This sample's table lists 60,000 to 80,000 clones. The ten biggest clones cover under 6.5% of the sample.

In total, 666 healthy bone marrow donors made up the cohort. Cohort members were all nominally healthy when sampled, although unrecorded immune exposures were likely present. The donor was CMV seronegative and was included in the group of under 450 seronegative cohort members. Each donor provided a peripheral blood sample, and peripheral blood mononuclear cells were used for TCR beta sequencing. Genomic DNA extraction from the blood cell samples was performed with the Qiagen DNeasy Blood Extraction Kit. The investigation overall reported the following: Because HLA typing was unavailable for some donors at each locus, only the typed subset was used in association tests. Most TCR sequences were seen in very few donors, while some public TCRs were found in many individuals. The authors suggested that the approach could potentially be extended to other disease states and immunological phenotypes. The classifier was reported to diagnose cytomegalovirus status with high specificity and sensitivity in both the original and validation cohorts. In a later analysis, the rate of TCR association differed among HLA loci, with DRB1 alleles having the most associated TCRs and HLA-C alleles having the fewest. Several of the top co-occurrence clusters appeared to be linked to parvovirus B19, influenza, CMV and Epstein-Barr virus, according to a later analysis. A total of fewer than 200 TCR beta chains were listed by the study as associated with cytomegalovirus. A later analysis found that most CMV-associated TCR beta chains appeared HLA-restricted, with HLA associations seemingly driven largely by CMV exposure. The presence/absence analyses assumed that sequencing depth was roughly uniform across donors, and that assumption may not be true. The earlier analysis of 450 to 700 of the donors excluded over 15 rarely observed V segments, including chromosome 9 orphons, because counts were too low. In vitro tests confirmed that three of the cytomegalovirus-associated TCR beta chains recognize cytomegalovirus antigens. A later analysis associated 16,951 TCR beta sequences with specific HLA alleles at a false discovery rate of 0.05. When HLA alleles, especially DR and DQ, strongly co-occurred, attributing TCR associations to individual alleles was difficult. Linkage disequilibrium might explain the correlated functional status among segregating V segments, but an unknown experimental factor could not be excluded. In an earlier analysis of some 500 of the donors, most TCR beta V segments were observed in productive rearrangements about 90% or about 30% of the time, broadly matching IMGT annotations. Because the 87-base-pair reads could not distinguish some IMGT-functional V segments, including TRBV6-2 and TRBV6-3, those segments were excluded. V-gene and J-gene trimming of TCR beta chains was associated with a missense DCLRE1C variant in a later genetic analysis, and the association was replicated in an independent cohort. A further reported finding was that TCR beta sequences accurately predicted the HLA-A and HLA-B alleles for most subjects in the first cohort. Compared with the approximately 700-donor mean, donors in an Asian-associated ancestry cluster had fewer N-insertions in productive TCRs, according to a later genetic analysis. CMV serostatus was the only immune exposure information available for the cohort. The cohort was sequenced for TCR beta chains only, and without alpha or paired-chain data the features that could be detected were limited. In a later analysis, HLA-associated TCR beta chains were found to be more clonally expanded and to have lower generation probabilities than equally common non-associated chains. A cluster of highly shared sequence variants was judged likely to be a technical artifact of the sequencing pipeline.

The CDR3 spans 15 residues, from the cysteine through the phenylalanine. Just CDR3 DNA is preserved here, 45 bases in frame from base 1. Per the germline V gene, SGHRS is the CDR1 and YFSETQ is the CDR2. V gives up 0 bases and J gives up 5 bases, and the segment between their germline ends measures 11 bases. This TCR was sampled from a man aged 35-49 years in good health and CMV-seronegative. Sequenced sample: PBMCs. This chain is built from TRBV5-1 and TRBJ1-4; confidence is insufficient to name the D gene. The nucleotide sequence is given as TGCGCCAGCAGCTTGGTTGCAGGTCTGAATGAAAAACTGTTTTTT. It codes for CASSLVAGLNEKLFF.